This T cell receptor (beta chain) was identified in a study of CXCR3-negative and CXCR3-positive naive CD8 T cells (dated by TCRdb to the late 2010s). Broadly, across the study: In total, about 135 million TRB reads were obtained, or roughly 1.5 +/- 0.3 million reads per library. Diversity and physicochemical repertoire analyses were performed on around 10 donors pooled from two independent experiments. Naive subsets from about five donors and memory cells from 3 donors were included in the TRBV-TRBJ cluster analysis.

A word on this clonotype: Its antigen is currently not known.

Sequenced on a NextSeq 550. The Human TCR Profiling Kit (MiLaboratory) was used to make UMI-labeled 5' RACE TRB cDNA libraries. The full amount of extracted RNA was used for cDNA synthesis, and the full amount of resulting cDNA was used for PCR amplification. Libraries were prepared in parallel with an identical number of PCR cycles. The study's processing was this. MIGEC and MiXCR extracted about 50,000 +/- 10,000 unique UMI-labeled TRB cDNA molecules per library, requiring at least two reads per UMI. On average, about 40,000 +/- 10,000 functional in-frame TRB CDR3 nucleotide clonotypes lacking stop codons were found per library. After downsampling to 5000 UMI-labeled TRB molecules per sample, diversity metrics, including normalized Shannon-Wiener and Chao1, were computed in VDJtools. For the central five CDR3 residues, VDJtools calculated physicochemical properties weighted by clonotype size, namely interaction energy, strength, volume and Kidera factor 4. The reads went through TCRdb reprocessing, and each CDR3 protein sequence gets one entry with no DNA. The V and J calls here are based on TCRdb, not the publication. In this sample's table one finds 110,000 or so distinct CDR3 sequences. In total, the top ten clones hold about 0.34% of the sample.

Broader findings and caveats from the paper: Naive CXCR3-negative and CXCR3-positive cells from the same donor showed similar TRBV-TRBJ usage, whereas memory cells showed distinct patterns. Compared with CXCR3-negative naive cells, CXCR3-positive naive cells had TRB CDR3s with higher hydrophobicity (lower Kidera factor 4), lower energy, and higher strength and volume indices. Repertoire diversity was comparably high in both naive subsets but much lower in memory CD8+ T cells. Freshly isolated PBMCs were used for most assays because CXCR3 expression partially decreased after cryopreservation. Because surface CD5, which has been linked to self-reactivity in mice, was comparable between naive subsets, TCR interaction strength was also inferred from TRB CDR3 physicochemical properties.

According to the germline V gene (reference sequence), CDR1 reads SGHAT and CDR2 reads FQDESV. Inclusive of the bounding cysteine and phenylalanine, the CDR3 is 14 residues long. No DNA accompanies this entry. For each CD8+ T cell subset, flow sorting was done in triplicate, and under 350,000 cells per subset went directly into RLT lysis buffer. To exclude memory contaminants, naive CD8+ T cells were stringently defined as CD45RO-CCR7+CD27+CD95-. Peripheral blood mononuclear cells were isolated from buffy coats by standard density gradient centrifugation. Naive CXCR3-negative and CXCR3-positive CD8+ T cells were flow-sorted on a FACSAria III. An RNeasy Mini Kit was used to extract total RNA from the sorted cells.

This TCR was sampled from a human donor in good health. Some clones in this sample may be carry-over from other donors' samples. The specimen was naive CXCR3+ CD8+ T cells from blood. This sample's cell subset or site label indicates: CD45RO-CCR7+CD27+CD95- naive CD8+ T cells expressing CXCR3 (TNR3+). The V and J segments used are TRBV11-1 and TRBJ2-5; TCRdb's D call of TRBD2 is untestable without DNA. This receptor has the CDR3 CASSSASGGETKYF.